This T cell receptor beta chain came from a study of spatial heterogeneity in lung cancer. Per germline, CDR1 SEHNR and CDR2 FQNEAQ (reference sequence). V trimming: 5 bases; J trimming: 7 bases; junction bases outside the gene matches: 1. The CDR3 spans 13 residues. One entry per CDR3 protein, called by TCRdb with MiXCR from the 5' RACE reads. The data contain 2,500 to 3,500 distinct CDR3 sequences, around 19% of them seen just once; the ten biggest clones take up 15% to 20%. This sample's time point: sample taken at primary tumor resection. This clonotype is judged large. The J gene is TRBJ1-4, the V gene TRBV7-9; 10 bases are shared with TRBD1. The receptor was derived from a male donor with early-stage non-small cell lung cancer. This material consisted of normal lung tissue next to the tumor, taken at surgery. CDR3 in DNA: TGTGCCAGCAGCCGACAGGGGGCTGAAAAACTGTTTTTT. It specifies CASSRQGAEKLFF.